This T cell receptor beta chain was sequenced for a study of blood T cell repertoires in COVID-19. In the study overall: Some COVID-19 samples were acute and others convalescent; all came from the United States, Italy and Spain.

The CDR3 sequence is 12 residues long. Germline CDR1 and CDR2: SGHAT and FQNNGV. Trimming stripped 3 bases from V and 10 bases from J, with 12 bases between. Sequencing used immunoSEQ multiplex PCR; TCRdb keeps in-frame clones, though not all of them. Counted here are approximately 160,000 clones, over 80% occurring once; the ten biggest clones make up approximately 2.9%. This TCR derives from a woman aged 60-70 years with acute or convalescent COVID-19. The specimen sequenced was peripheral blood. The chain couples TRBV11-2 to TRBJ1-1; no clear D gene. The CDR3 region is CASSFSEDAAFF. The CDR3 DNA sequence: TGTGCCAGCAGCTTCTCGGAGGACGCAGCTTTCTTT.